This TCR beta chain was profiled in a study of response to subunit inactivated influenza vaccine. Study findings and constraints: New T cells are recruited in small numbers by each seasonal influenza vaccination, according to the authors' suggestion.

TCRdb fed the RT-PCR reads into MiXCR, producing one record per CDR3 protein. The sample lists a few hundred thousand distinct CDR3 sequences, approximately 14% occurring once. This clonotype was seen only a few times. The antigen remains undetermined. With 0 bases removed from V and 0 bases from J, the gap between germline ends came to 9 bases. Germline CDR1 is DFQATT and CDR2 is SNEGSKA (reference sequence). The CDR3 extends over 15 amino acids. Sequenced material: PBMCs from blood, taken approximately 12 days after vaccination. J is TRBJ1-5 and V is TRBV20-1, with D maybe TRBD1 (6 bases). This receptor was obtained from a man aged 45-65 years who received an inactivated influenza vaccine. As DNA, the CDR3 is TGCAGTGCTAGAGATGGGGGCCATAGCAATCAGCCCCAGCATTTT. As protein: CSARDGGHSNQPQHF.